The TCR beta chain under discussion was sequenced for a study of CD8+CD57+ T cells in acquired aplastic anemia. The CDR3 consists of 14 residues. Per the germline V gene, CDR1 is SGHVS and CDR2 is FQNEAQ. V lost 5 bases and J lost 2; bases outside the gene matches: 5. The TCR beta profiling, which covered VDJ combination and CDR3 sequence, was carried out using genomic DNA as the template. TCRdb analysed the reads with MiXCR anew, one entry per CDR3 protein. This repertoire shows some 150,000 distinct CDR3 sequences, around two fifths found once; its top ten account for roughly 8.1%. The clonotype originates from a human donor in good health, serving as a control. The sequencing sample was made of sorted CD4+, CD8+, or CD8+CD57+ T cells (not recorded which) from PBMCs. The gene calls are TRBV7-8 and TRBJ1-2; TRBD1 matches 7 bases. CDR3 nucleotides: TGTGCCAGCAGCCCCACGGGACAGAACTATGGCTACACCTTC. Encoded protein: CASSPTGQNYGYTF. Full variable domain (missing parts from reference TRBV7-8 and TRBJ1-2): GAGVSQSPRYKVAKRGQDVALRCDPISGHVSLFWYQQALGQGPEFLTYFQNEAQLDKSGLPSDRFFAERPEGSVSTLKIQRTQQEDSAVYLCASSPTGQNYGYTFGSGTRLTVV.